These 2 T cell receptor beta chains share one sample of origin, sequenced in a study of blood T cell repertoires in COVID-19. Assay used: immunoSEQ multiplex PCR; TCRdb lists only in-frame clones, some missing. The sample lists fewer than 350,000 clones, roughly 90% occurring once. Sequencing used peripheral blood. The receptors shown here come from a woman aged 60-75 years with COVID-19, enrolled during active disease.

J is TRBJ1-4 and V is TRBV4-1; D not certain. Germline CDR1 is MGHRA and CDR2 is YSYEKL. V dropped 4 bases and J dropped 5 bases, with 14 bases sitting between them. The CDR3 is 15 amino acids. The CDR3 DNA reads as TGCGCCAGCAGCCTCAAGCCGGCGGGAAATGAAAAACTGTTTTTT. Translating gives CASSLKPAGNEKLFF.

The CDR3 spells CASSSLLTGVVICNQPQHF. The CDR3 DNA is TGTGCCAGCAGCTCCCTGTTGACAGGGGTAGTAATTTGCAATCAGCCCCAGCATTTT. The V gene is TRBV21-1, the J gene TRBJ1-5; TRBD1, the D gene given by the table, was not confirmed from the DNA. TRBV21-1 is designated a pseudogene. The CDR3 totals 19 residues.